The next 32 T cell receptor beta chains were all read from a single sample in a study of blood T cell repertoires in COVID-19. Repertoires were generated with immunoSEQ multiplex PCR, while TCRdb's copy carries only in-frame clones and drops some. The sample carries some 120,000 clones, 86% recorded once. Material for sequencing was peripheral blood. The receptor source for this set is a human donor in a cohort sampled during active COVID-19.

The table lists this clone with a few counts. The chain joins TRBV6-2 or TRBV6-3 to TRBJ2-1, with 7 bases aligning to TRBD2. Trimming at V came to 4 bases and at J to 5 bases, leaving 8 bases not matched to a gene. Germline CDR1 MNHEY, CDR2 SVGEGT. The CDR3 has 15 residues. The CDR3 DNA sequence: TGTGCCAGCAGTTGGGTCTCTAGCGGTAACAATGAGCAGTTCTTC. It specifies CASSWVSSGNNEQFF.

On this clone itself: At one end the junction does not follow the germline gene, possibly because of a read error. The genes are TRBV7-7 and TRBJ2-6; D call uncertain. The CDR3 totals 16 residues. Germline loops: CDR1 SSHAT, CDR2 FNYEAQ (reference sequence). CDR3 nucleotides: TGTGCTAGCAGCCGTGACACATTCTCTGGGGCCAACGTCCTGACTTTC. It is translated as CASSRDTFSGANVLTF.

V gene TRBV10-3 combines with J gene TRBJ1-2; TRBD1 is a possible D gene (6 bases). CDR1 and CDR2 from the germline V gene are ENHRY and SYGVKD. V was trimmed by 4 bases and J by 3 bases, leaving 12 bases between them. CDR3 length: 14 residues. The CDR3 coding sequence is TGTGCCATCAGTGTCGAGACAGGTGACTATGGCTACACCTTC. Translation gives CAISVETGDYGYTF.

This chain connects TRBV20-1 to TRBJ2-1, with 12 bases fitting TRBD2. This CDR3 is 15 amino acids long. Germline loops: CDR1 DFQATT, CDR2 SNEGSKA (reference sequence). V lost 3 bases and J lost 6; bases outside the gene matches: 6. Here the CDR3 DNA reads TGCAGTGCTAGTGCGACTAGCGGGAGCCTCAATGAGCAGTTCTTC. Translating gives CSASATSGSLNEQFF.

The chain links TRBV28 to TRBJ1-5; the match to TRBD1 covers 8 bases. The CDR3 loop spans 21 amino acids. The germline CDR1 and CDR2 sequences are MDHEN and SYDVKM. With 4 bases clipped from V and 6 bases from J, the junction kept 26 bases outside the gene matches. The CDR3 is CASSSPYTPAGGRGVGQPQHF. The DNA of the CDR3 is TGTGCCAGCAGTTCCCCCTACACCCCCGCAGGGGGCAGAGGAGTGGGTCAGCCCCAGCATTTT.

The J gene is TRBJ2-6, the V gene TRBV6-2 or TRBV6-3; possibly TRBD1 for D (6 bases). The germline V and J ends were trimmed by 4 bases and 2 bases, with 9 bases remaining between them. The CDR3 length is 15 residues. Germline CDR1 and CDR2: MNHEY and SVGEGT. CDR3 sequence: CASSWWTAGANVLTF. As DNA, the CDR3 is TGTGCCAGCAGTTGGTGGACAGCTGGGGCCAACGTCCTGACTTTC.

For the CDR3, the DNA is TGTGCCAGCAGTTGGGGCGGAAACTATGGCTACACCTTC. Translating it yields CASSWGGNYGYTF. The V gene is TRBV12-3 or TRBV12-4, the J gene TRBJ1-2; D may be TRBD1 (5 bases). Trimming removed 4 bases at V and 2 bases at J, with 8 bases between. The CDR3 is made up of 13 amino acids.

This clone was observed once. CDR3 DNA sequence: TGTGCCAGCTCACCAAGCCAGCGGGAGGGCCCCGATACGCAGTATTTT. It codes for CASSPSQREGPDTQYF. The chain couples TRBV18 to TRBJ2-3; 10 nucleotides line up with TRBD2. Trimming at V came to 2 bases and at J to 6 bases, leaving 8 bases not matched to a gene. Looked up from germline, CDR1 is KGHSH and CDR2 is LQKENI. The CDR3 runs to 16 residues.

The rearrangement links TRBV9 to TRBJ2-1; 13 bases map to TRBD2. The ends lost 0 bases at V and 9 bases at J; junction bases unmatched: 6. The V gene's germline CDR1 is SGDLS and CDR2 YYNGEE. The CDR3 has 16 residues. The CDR3 DNA reads as TGTGCCAGCAGCGTAGCCCGGACTAGCGGGAGCCGTGAGCAGTTCTTC. Residues: CASSVARTSGSREQFF. The full variable domain, its missing parts supplied by reference TRBV9 and TRBJ2-1, is DSGVTQTPKHLITATGQRVTLRCSPRSGDLSVYWYQQSLDQGLQFLIQYYNGEERAKGNILERFSAQQFPDLHSELNLSSLELGDSALYFCASSVARTSGSREQFFGPGTRLTVL.

The V call is TRBV3-1 (or the pseudogene TRBV3-2), the J call TRBJ1-2; TRBD1 might be the D (6 bases). Germline loops: CDR1 LGHDT, CDR2 YNNKEL (reference sequence). The CDR3 runs to 12 residues. Trimming took 3 bases from V and 6 from J, leaving 8 bases between them. In nucleotides, the CDR3 is TGTGCCAGCAGCCAGGGGGCCAATGGCTACACCTTC. This gives the protein CASSQGANGYTF.

This clone was recorded a few times. This rearrangement joins TRBV27 to TRBJ2-7, with 12 bases identical to TRBD2. The germline V gene has CDR1 MNHEY and CDR2 SMNVEV (reference sequence). The V gene end was trimmed by 5 bases and the J gene end by 0 bases; junction bases not matched to a gene: 2. The CDR3 sequence is 15 residues long. CDR3 protein: CASSTTSGSSYEQYF. As DNA, the CDR3 is TGTGCCAGCAGTACGACTAGCGGGAGCTCCTACGAGCAGTACTTC.

The rearrangement uses TRBV10-3 and TRBJ1-2, with D possibly matching TRBD1 (5 bases). The CDR3 covers 14 residues. Germline V gene sequence: CDR1 ENHRY, CDR2 SYGVKD. V lost 3 bases to trimming and J lost 2 bases, with 10 bases between them. CDR3 amino acids: CAISDQGWNYGYTF. The CDR3, as DNA: TGTGCCATCAGTGATCAGGGATGGAACTATGGCTACACCTTC.

V and J are TRBV10-1 and TRBJ2-1; tentative D call: TRBD2 (5 bases). The CDR3 sequence is 14 residues long. The germline gives CDR1 WNHNN, CDR2 SYGVQD (reference sequence). The V end lost 4 bases, the J end lost 2 bases, and 9 bases lay between the germline ends. Written as DNA, the CDR3 is TGCGCCAGCAGTGGAGGGCCAACCTACAATGAGCAGTTCTTC. Translated: CASSGGPTYNEQFF.

The V call is TRBV7-9, the J call TRBJ1-1; D not certain. The CDR3 has 14 amino acids. Germline V lookup: CDR1 SEHNR, CDR2 FQNEAQ (reference sequence). Deletions cut 2 bases from V and 0 bases from J, with 7 bases between. The CDR3 region has the DNA TGTGCCAGCAGCTTATCGGCGGTGAACACTGAAGCTTTCTTT. Its protein is CASSLSAVNTEAFF.

The genes are TRBV18 and TRBJ2-3, with TRBD1 matching 8 bases. Germline assignment: CDR1 KGHSH and CDR2 LQKENI. This CDR3 has 14 residues. J lost 2 bases, V lost 6 bases, and 4 bases had no gene match. CDR3 amino acids: CASSSTGVTDTQYF. CDR3 DNA: TGTGCCAGCTCCTCGACAGGGGTCACAGATACGCAGTATTTT.

The V and J genes are TRBV4-3 and TRBJ2-3; perhaps TRBD2 as D (7 bases). V was shortened by 0 bases and J by 2 bases, with 12 bases between the two germline ends. Germline V lookup: CDR1 LGHNA, CDR2 YSLEER. CDR3 length: 16 residues. The CDR3, as DNA: TGCGCCAGCAGCCAAGATGCGGGGGCCCCCACAGATACGCAGTATTTT. It encodes CASSQDAGAPTDTQYF.

The chain links TRBV27 to TRBJ2-2, with D unresolved. Trimming removed 3 bases at V and 5 bases at J, with 10 bases between. The CDR3 contains 14 residues. Germline V gene data show CDR1 as MNHEY and CDR2 as SMNVEV (reference sequence). The chain's CDR3 is CASSFLGGTGELFF. CDR3 bases: TGTGCCAGCAGTTTTCTAGGCGGTACCGGGGAGCTGTTTTTT.

CDR3 nucleotides: TGTGCCAGCAGTGACGGAGGGACCCCTCCCAATGAGCAGTTCTTC. Its translation: CASSDGGTPPNEQFF. The gene calls are TRBV6-4 and TRBJ2-1, with D possibly being TRBD2 (6 bases). The V gene lost 2 bases and the J gene lost 6 bases, with 14 bases spanning the gap. From germline, CDR1 is MRHNA and CDR2 SNTAGT. This CDR3 is built from 15 residues.

The chain's CDR3 is CASSVQQGSYGYTF. CDR3 sequence (DNA): TGTGCCAGCAGCGTTCAACAGGGGTCGTACGGCTACACCTTC. This chain connects TRBV6-2 or TRBV6-3 to TRBJ1-2, with 7 positions matching TRBD1. This CDR3 is 14 amino acids long. The germline gives CDR1 MNHEY, CDR2 SVGEGT. Losses at the gene ends were 6 bases for V and 8 bases for J; bases not matched to a gene: 12.

The chain has TRBV6-6 and TRBJ2-7; 7 bases align to TRBD1. The CDR3 has 12 amino acids. The trim removed 9 bases at V and 2 bases at J, leaving 4 bases unmatched. Germline lookup yields CDR1 MNHNY and CDR2 SVGAGI (reference sequence). The CDR3 region has the DNA TGTGCCAGTACGACAGGGACCTACGAGCAGTACTTC. Translation: CASTTGTYEQYF.

The V and J genes are TRBV29-1 and TRBJ2-7; 11 bases are shared with TRBD2. Germline V gives CDR1 SQVTM, CDR2 ANQGSEA. The CDR3 loop spans 15 amino acids. V lost 3 bases to trimming and J lost 7 bases; unmatched junction nucleotides: 11. The CDR3: CSVDTSGSGMGEQYF. The CDR3 DNA follows: TGCAGCGTTGATACTAGCGGGAGCGGTATGGGTGAGCAGTACTTC.

J is TRBJ2-2 and V is TRBV27, with 8 nucleotides matching TRBD1. V was pared by 3 bases and J by 1 base, with 1 base of the junction left unmatched. Germline V CDR1 and CDR2: MNHEY, SMNVEV (reference sequence). This CDR3 is built from 15 residues. The CDR3 nucleotides read TGTGCCAGCAGTTTGGGACAGGTGAACACCGGGGAGCTGTTTTTT. Translating gives CASSLGQVNTGELFF.

V usage is TRBV19 and J usage is TRBJ2-5, with D perhaps matching TRBD1 (6 bases). Trimming took off 3 bases at V and 2 bases at J, with 7 bases between the two ends. This CDR3 comprises 13 residues. Germline CDR1 is LNHDA and CDR2 is SQIVND (reference sequence). CDR3 sequence reads: CASSMDRQETQYF. As DNA, the CDR3 is TGTGCCAGTAGTATGGACAGACAAGAGACCCAGTACTTC. The whole variable domain, remainder taken from reference TRBV19 and TRBJ2-5, is DGGITQSPKYLFRKEGQNVTLSCEQNLNHDAMYWYRQDPGQGLRLIYYSQIVNDFQKGDIAEGYSVSREKKESFPLTVTSAQKNPTAFYLCASSMDRQETQYFGPGTRLLVL.

The chain carries TRBV2 and TRBJ2-1; D unclear. The CDR3 length is 13 residues. With 6 bases removed from V and 7 bases from J, the gap between germline ends came to 13 bases. The germline gives CDR1 SNHLY, CDR2 FYNNEI. The CDR3: CASRPQRGNEQFF. The CDR3 DNA reads as TGTGCCAGCAGGCCCCAGAGAGGAAATGAGCAGTTCTTC.

The chain couples TRBV5-1 to TRBJ1-2; the match to TRBD1 covers 9 bases. Germline assignment: CDR1 SGHRS and CDR2 YFSETQ. The CDR3 has 15 amino acids. With V trimmed by 3 bases and J by 4 bases, 7 bases remained unmatched. CDR3 sequence: CASSWSGTGPYGYTF. The CDR3 DNA reads as TGCGCCAGCAGCTGGAGCGGGACAGGGCCCTATGGCTACACCTTC. The full variable domain, with the rest looked up from reference TRBV5-1 and TRBJ1-2, is KAGVTQTPRYLIKTRGQQVTLSCSPISGHRSVSWYQQTPGQGLQFLFEYFSETQRNKGNFPGRFSGRQFSNSRSEMNVSTLELGDSALYLCASSWSGTGPYGYTFGSGTRLTVV.

The rearrangement joins TRBV24-1 to TRBJ2-5; unclear D gene. Per the germline V gene, CDR1 is KGHDR and CDR2 is SFDVKD. This CDR3 has 14 residues. Deletions cut 0 bases from V and 6 bases from J, with 10 bases between. CDR3 sequence (DNA): TGTGCCACCAGTGATTTGGCGGATTTGAAGACCCAGTACTTC. Residues: CATSDLADLKTQYF.

This rearrangement joins TRBV7-2 to TRBJ1-2; the match to TRBD1 covers 8 bases. The V gene's germline CDR1 is SGHTA and CDR2 FQGNSA. The CDR3 consists of 15 residues. Germline trimming cut 5 bases from V and 7 bases from J; bases unmatched to any gene: 12. The chain's CDR3 is CASSQAPGQEGGYTF. For the CDR3, the DNA is TGTGCCAGCAGCCAAGCCCCGGGACAGGAGGGTGGCTACACCTTC. Full variable domain (missing parts from reference TRBV7-2 and TRBJ1-2): GAGVSQSPSNKVTEKGKDVELRCDPISGHTALYWYRQSLGQGLEFLIYFQGNSAPDKSGLPSDRFSAERTGGSVSTLTIQRTQQEDSAVYLCASSQAPGQEGGYTFGSGTRLTVV.

This clone has only a few counts. The chain employs TRBV4-1 and TRBJ1-5; D might be TRBD1 (6 bases). The CDR3 sequence is 15 residues long. V was cut by 1 base and J by 7 bases, with 14 bases left in between. Germline values: CDR1 MGHRA, CDR2 YSYEKL. For the CDR3, the DNA is TGCGCCAGCAGCCAAGTTTCTGGGGGCAGGCAGCCCCAGCATTTT. Translating gives CASSQVSGGRQPQHF.

The rearrangement uses TRBV4-3 and TRBJ2-1, with 12 positions matching TRBD2. CDR1 LGHNA and CDR2 YSLEER come from the germline V gene. The CDR3 has 16 amino acids. J was trimmed by 9 bases and V by 2 bases; bases with no gene match: 8. The CDR3 region has the DNA TGCGCCAGCAGCCAAACCTCTAGCGGGAGGGCCGCTGAGCAGTTCTTC. Residues: CASSQTSSGRAAEQFF.

In the case of this clone: Other nucleotide sequences in the sample specify the same CDR3. The rearrangement links TRBV6-6 to TRBJ2-3, with 12 positions matching TRBD2. The V gene end was trimmed by 5 bases and the J gene end by 4 bases; junction bases not matched to a gene: 7. CDR1 is MNHNY, CDR2 SVGAGI, per germline (reference sequence). The CDR3 has 16 residues. In nucleotides, the CDR3 is TGTGCCAGCAGTCGACCACTAGCGGGAGGACCAGATACGCAGTATTTT. Residues: CASSRPLAGGPDTQYF.

This chain uses TRBV29-1 with TRBJ2-7, with D possibly being TRBD2 (6 bases). Trimming left V 1 base short and J 6 bases short, with 16 bases between. This CDR3 spans 14 amino acids. Per germline, CDR1 SQVTM and CDR2 ANQGSEA. As DNA, the CDR3 is TGCAGCGTTGAAGTGGGGGGAGATCCACTCGAGCAGTACTTC. This gives the protein CSVEVGGDPLEQYF.

The J gene is TRBJ1-2, the V gene TRBV28; tentative D call: TRBD1 (6 bases). The germline gives CDR1 MDHEN, CDR2 SYDVKM. Trimming took 5 bases from V and 6 from J, leaving 10 bases between them. The CDR3 length is 12 residues. The CDR3 DNA reads TGTGCCAGCAGTGGAGGGGGGGATGGCTACACCTTC. It yields the protein CASSGGGDGYTF.